What follows are 6 T cell receptor beta chains derived from one specimen sequenced in a study of graft-versus-host responses after intestinal transplantation. Antigens for these TCRs are unknown. The protocol was immunoSEQ multiplex PCR, while the TCRdb copy is restricted to in-frame clones and leaves out a portion. This table holds approximately 100,000 clones, roughly nine tenths found once. The input for sequencing was unstimulated CD4+ T cells sorted from spleen or lymph node cells, taken before intestinal transplant. The receptors originated from a human donor who received an intestinal transplant.

The chain has TRBV29-1 and TRBJ2-7, with 10 bases fitting TRBD2. The CDR3 sequence is 14 residues long. Germline values: CDR1 SQVTM, CDR2 ANQGSEA. Losses at the gene ends were 4 bases for V and 0 bases for J; bases not matched to a gene: 3. The CDR3 DNA reads TGCAGCGTTGGTTCTAGCGGGAGCTCCTACGAGCAGTACTTC. It translates to CSVGSSGSSYEQYF.

The rearrangement uses TRBV5-6 and TRBJ2-3, with 8 bases matching TRBD1. With V trimmed by 2 bases and J by 4 bases, 15 bases remained unmatched. This CDR3 has 18 amino acids. Germline CDR1 SGHDT, CDR2 YYEEEE. The CDR3 DNA reads TGTGCCAGCAGCTTCCCCAGCCGGACAGGGCGCACCCCAGATACGCAGTATTTT. This codes for CASSFPSRTGRTPDTQYF.

The V call is TRBV30, the J call TRBJ1-2; TRBD1 is a possible D gene (6 bases). Germline CDR1 is GTSNPN and CDR2 is SVGIG (reference sequence). The CDR3 covers 14 residues. Trimming shortened V by 5 bases and J by 8 bases, and 21 bases separated the two germline ends. The chain's CDR3 is CAWSPLGPRGGYTF. Here the CDR3 DNA reads TGTGCCTGGTCCCCTCTAGGGCCAAGGGGGGGCTACACCTTC.

This clone was seen a single time. The chain has TRBV7-3 and TRBJ1-6; 8 nucleotides line up with TRBD1. Germline V CDR1 and CDR2: SGHTA, FQGTGA. The CDR3 is 14 amino acids. V shed 6 bases, J shed 10 bases, and the junction held 8 bases outside the gene matches. The CDR3 DNA follows: TGTGCCAGCAGTCGCGGACAGGGTGGATCACCCCTCCACTTT. It specifies CASSRGQGGSPLHF.

The chain employs TRBV7-6 and TRBJ2-7, with D perhaps matching TRBD1 (5 bases). The CDR3 has 14 residues. V was shortened by 5 bases and J by 5 bases, with 16 bases between the two germline ends. Germline values: CDR1 SGHVS, CDR2 FNYEAQ. CDR3 region: CASSPPGRANEQYF. Written as DNA, the CDR3 is TGTGCCAGCAGCCCCCCGGGCAGGGCCAACGAGCAGTACTTC. Combining the CDR3 with reference TRBV7-6 and TRBJ2-7 gives the whole variable domain GAGVSQSPRYKVTKRGQDVALRCDPISGHVSLYWYRQALGQGPEFLTYFNYEAQQDKSGLPNDRFSAERPEGSISTLTIQRTEQRDSAMYRCASSPPGRANEQYFGPGTRLTVT.

Of note for this clone: This CDR3 is also generated by other DNA sequences in the sample. J is TRBJ2-3 and V is TRBV11-2; D not certain. V was clipped by 1 base and J by 1 base, with 3 bases between them. Germline V gene sequence: CDR1 SGHAT, CDR2 FQNNGV. This CDR3 has 13 amino acids. The CDR3 reads CASSLGGTDTQYF. CDR3 bases: TGTGCCAGCAGCTTAGGAGGCACAGATACGCAGTATTTT.